The sequence of this TCR beta chain was determined in a study of lymphopenia after photon versus proton radiotherapy. Generated by immunoSEQ multiplex PCR, the TCRdb table keeps only in-frame clones and is missing some. The sample comprises tens of thousands of clones, 70% to 90% of which are singletons, and approximately 10% rests with the top ten. This CDR3 comprises 13 residues. Between the trimmed V and J ends, which lost 6 bases and 2 bases, there was a span of 10 bases. The germline CDR1 and CDR2 sequences are LNHDA and SQIVND (reference sequence). A remark on this clone: Other DNA sequences within the sample encode an identical CDR3.

The specimen comprised peripheral blood, sampled from a patient treated with proton-based radiotherapy. The chain has TRBV19 and TRBJ1-1, with TRBD1 as a possible D gene (5 bases). This TCR was sampled from a woman aged 70 to 79 with pancreatic cancer. Some clones in this sample may be carry-over from other donors' samples. As DNA, the CDR3 is TGTGCCAGTAGGGGGACTGAAAACACTGAAGCTTTCTTT. It yields the protein CASRGTENTEAFF.